Listed here are 8 T cell receptor beta chains from one sample, sequenced in a study of T cells after posttransplantation cyclophosphamide. A marrow graft followed busulfan-fludarabine conditioning, with cyclophosphamide on days +3 and +4. This table comes from immunoSEQ multiplex PCR, and its TCRdb copy is limited to in-frame clones, with some not included. This sample has roughly 9,800 clones, with roughly 80% found just once. The starting material was PBMCs, obtained 1,900 to 2,000 days after a stem cell transplant with posttransplant cyclophosphamide. The source of these receptors is a female patient aged 40-50 years who received an allogeneic stem cell transplant from a related donor, was CMV-positive, and had no GVHD. Some T cells could come from the graft donor.

This clone was detected once. The chain employs TRBV7-3 and TRBJ2-1, with TRBD2 as a possible D gene (7 bases). The CDR3 is made up of 15 amino acids. The V gene lost 1 base and the J gene lost 3 bases, with 10 bases spanning the gap. Germline loops: CDR1 SGHTA, CDR2 FQGTGA. CDR3 sequence (DNA): TGTGCCAGCAGCTTAAGCGGGGGCTACTACAATGAGCAGTTCTTC. As protein: CASSLSGGYYNEQFF.

The V gene is TRBV29-1, the J gene TRBJ1-4, with D maybe TRBD1 (6 bases). Per the germline V gene, CDR1 is SQVTM and CDR2 is ANQGSEA. Trimming removed 4 bases at V and 6 bases at J, with 9 bases between. CDR3 size: 12 residues. Written as DNA, the CDR3 is TGCAGCGTTGGTACAGGGTATGAAAAACTGTTTTTT. It specifies CSVGTGYEKLFF. Variable domain in full (rest from reference TRBV29-1 and TRBJ1-4): SAVISQKPSRDICQRGTSLTIQCQVDSQVTMMFWYRQQPGQSLTLIATANQGSEATYESGFVIDKFPISRPNLTFSTLTVSNMSPEDSSIYLCSVGTGYEKLFFGSGTQLSVL.

The rearrangement links TRBV13 to TRBJ2-2; 7 nucleotides match TRBD1. CDR1 and CDR2 (germline): PRHDT, FYEKMQ (reference sequence). This CDR3 has 15 amino acids. Trimming cost V 6 bases and J 4 bases; bases outside gene matches: 8. The CDR3, as DNA: TGTGCCAGCAGGGCGACAGGGTCGGTCACCGGGGAGCTGTTTTTT. It yields the protein CASRATGSVTGELFF.

This chain uses TRBV4-2 with TRBJ1-1, with 9 bases lining up with TRBD1. J lost 2 bases, V lost 2 bases, and 12 bases had no gene match. CDR1 and CDR2 (germline): LGHNA, YNFKEQ. The CDR3 sequence is 18 residues long. The CDR3: CASSQLLGTGTVNTEAFF. The CDR3 DNA is TGTGCCAGCAGCCAATTATTGGGGACAGGGACGGTCAACACTGAAGCTTTCTTT.

The chain links TRBV2 to TRBJ2-3; D is perhaps TRBD2 (8 bases). The CDR3 contains 15 residues. Deletions cut 4 bases from V and 4 bases from J, with 15 bases between. Germline CDR1 and CDR2: SNHLY and FYNNEI. The CDR3 is CASSGQGLEADTQYF. Here the CDR3 DNA reads TGTGCCAGCAGTGGACAGGGACTAGAGGCAGATACGCAGTATTTT.

The chain has TRBV27 and TRBJ1-6; D remains unclear. The germline V and J ends were trimmed by 1 base and 10 bases, with 11 bases remaining between them. The CDR3 is 14 amino acids. The V gene's germline CDR1 is MNHEY and CDR2 SMNVEV (reference sequence). CDR3 protein: CASSLLGRESPLHF. The CDR3 bases are TGTGCCAGCAGTTTATTGGGCAGAGAATCACCCCTCCACTTT.

The chain joins TRBV7-9 to TRBJ2-7; unclear D gene. The germline V gene encodes CDR1 SEHNR and CDR2 FQNEAQ (reference sequence). The CDR3 loop spans 15 amino acids. Trimming left V 2 bases short and J 0 bases short, with 11 bases between. The CDR3: CASSLLRLSSYEQYF. Written as DNA, the CDR3 is TGTGCCAGCAGCTTACTGAGACTGAGCTCCTACGAGCAGTACTTC. Filled out from reference TRBV7-9 and TRBJ2-7, the complete variable domain reads DTGVSQNPRHKITKRGQNVTFRCDPISEHNRLYWYRQTLGQGPEFLTYFQNEAQLEKSRLLSDRFSAERPKGSFSTLEIQRTEQGDSAMYLCASSLLRLSSYEQYFGPGTRLTVT.

The chain has TRBV7-9 and TRBJ1-1; the match to TRBD1 covers 9 bases. The germline V gene encodes CDR1 SEHNR and CDR2 FQNEAQ (reference sequence). The CDR3 extends over 15 amino acids. The trim removed 1 base at V and 2 bases at J, leaving 2 bases unmatched. Here the CDR3 DNA reads TGTGCCAGCAGCTTAGTGGACAGGGGAAACACTGAAGCTTTCTTT. Its translation is CASSLVDRGNTEAFF.